This paragraph reports one T cell receptor (beta chain). The antigen remains undetermined. This sample was taken from a study of post-analysis software for immune sequencing data. General study points: Among roughly 5 TRBV segments more frequent in patients than controls were TRBV5-6, TRBV5-1 and TRBV20-1.

Sequencing libraries made from TCR beta cDNA carried unique molecular identifiers. TCRdb reprocessed the PCR reads with MiXCR, giving one entry per CDR3 protein. The data hold 450,000 to 700,000 distinct CDR3 sequences, with roughly 47% observed a single time. This CDR3 is 16 amino acids long. The germline V and J ends were trimmed by 2 bases and 9 bases, with 17 bases remaining between them. The TCR sequence derives from a girl aged 5-17 years with multiple sclerosis. V and J are TRBV12-3 or TRBV12-4 and TRBJ1-6; tentatively, D is TRBD1 (5 bases). Input material: blood. Written as DNA, the CDR3 is TGTGCCAGCAGTTTATCGCGGGGGGGGTCGGGTTCACCCCTCCACTTT. It specifies CASSLSRGGSGSPLHF.